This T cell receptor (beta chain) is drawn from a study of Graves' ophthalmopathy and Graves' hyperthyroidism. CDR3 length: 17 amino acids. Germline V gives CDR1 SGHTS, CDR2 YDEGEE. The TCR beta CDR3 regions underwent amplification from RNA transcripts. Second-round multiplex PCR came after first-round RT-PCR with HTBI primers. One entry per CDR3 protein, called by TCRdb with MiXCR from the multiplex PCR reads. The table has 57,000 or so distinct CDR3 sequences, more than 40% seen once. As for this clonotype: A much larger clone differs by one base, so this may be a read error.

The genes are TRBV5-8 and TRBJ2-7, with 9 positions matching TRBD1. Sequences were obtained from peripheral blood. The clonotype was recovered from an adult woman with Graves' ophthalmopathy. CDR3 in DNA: TGTGCCAGCAGCCCAACGACCGGGACAGGGTATTCCTACGGGCAGTACTTC. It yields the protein CASSPTTGTGYSYGQYF. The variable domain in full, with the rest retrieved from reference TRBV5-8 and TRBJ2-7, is EAGVTQSPTHLIKTRGQQATLRCSPISGHTSVYWYQQALGLGLQFLLWYDEGEERNRGNFPPRFSGRQFPNYSSELNVNALELEDSALYLCASSPTTGTGYSYGQYFGPGTRLTVT.